One sample yielded the 10 T cell receptor beta chains listed below, sequenced in a study of blood T cell repertoires in COVID-19. Only in-frame clones appear in the TCRdb table, and some are missing; sequencing was by immunoSEQ multiplex PCR. The table shows about 180,000 clones, with roughly three quarters occurring only once. The specimen sequenced was peripheral blood. The receptors originated from a woman aged 80 or older with COVID-19, enrolled during active disease.

The CDR3 DNA reads as TGTGCCAGCAGCTTTGTAGGGGTCCAAGAGACCCAGTACTTC. It specifies CASSFVGVQETQYF. This chain connects TRBV5-4 to TRBJ2-5, with D maybe TRBD1 (5 bases). The CDR3 covers 14 residues. Trimming took off 2 bases at V and 1 base at J, with 9 bases between the two ends. The germline V gene has CDR1 SGHNT and CDR2 YYREEE (reference sequence).

This clone was found a few times. The rearrangement joins TRBV28 to TRBJ1-2; the D is unclear. Germline CDR1 MDHEN, CDR2 SYDVKM. The CDR3 has 13 amino acids. Trimming cost V 6 bases and J 8 bases, with 16 bases left between them. The CDR3 loop is CASRITASGGYTF. In DNA, the CDR3 is TGTGCCAGCAGAATAACAGCCTCGGGAGGCTACACCTTC.

CDR3 region: CASLARTDTEAFF. CDR3 nucleotides: TGTGCCAGCCTGGCAAGGACAGACACTGAAGCTTTCTTT. This sequence joins TRBV6-5 and TRBJ1-1, with D maybe TRBD1 (6 bases). From germline, CDR1 is MNHEY and CDR2 SVGAGI. The length of the CDR3 is 13 residues. V lost 8 bases and J lost 3, with 13 bases in between.

In its sample, this clone was seen once. This chain uses TRBV15 with TRBJ2-1, with 8 bases fitting TRBD1. The junction had 4 bases not matched to a gene; V was cut back by 5 bases and J by 4 bases. CDR3 size: 14 residues. The germline CDR1 and CDR2 sequences are LNHNV and YYDKDF (reference sequence). The CDR3 protein is CATSQGARYNEQFF. The DNA for the CDR3 is TGTGCCACCAGCCAGGGGGCAAGGTACAATGAGCAGTTCTTC.

The chain couples TRBV6-2 or TRBV6-3 to TRBJ2-3; 7 positions match TRBD1. Per germline, CDR1 MNHEY and CDR2 SVGEGT. This CDR3 spans 18 amino acids. With 2 bases clipped from V and 4 bases from J, the junction kept 15 bases outside the gene matches. DNA of the CDR3: TGTGCCAGCAGTTACCCTACAACGGGACAGCCCTGGCCAGATACGCAGTATTTT. This gives the protein CASSYPTTGQPWPDTQYF.

This clone was seen only once. This chain joins TRBV5-1 and TRBJ2-7, with a weak D call TRBD2 (7 bases). The CDR3 has 18 residues. V lost 4 bases, J lost 0 bases, and 23 bases lay in between. CDR1 and CDR2 (germline): SGHRS, YFSETQ. CDR3 loop: CASSTDGGAGRISYEQYF. The CDR3 bases are TGCGCCAGCAGCACGGATGGGGGGGCAGGACGAATCTCCTACGAGCAGTACTTC.

The chain carries TRBV28 and TRBJ2-3, with TRBD2 as a possible D gene (6 bases). Germline assignment: CDR1 MDHEN and CDR2 SYDVKM. This CDR3 region has 15 residues. The V end was cut by 6 bases, the J end by 2 bases, with 15 bases between. In nucleotides, the CDR3 is TGTGCCAGCAGCCCGACGATGGACTACACAGATACGCAGTATTTT. Its protein is CASSPTMDYTDTQYF.

The gene calls are TRBV29-1 and TRBJ2-1; 11 bases map to TRBD1. Trimming removed 5 bases from V and 15 bases from J; junction bases left unmatched: 6. This CDR3 contains 11 residues. The V gene's germline CDR1 is SQVTM and CDR2 ANQGSEA. The CDR3 loop is CSVWTGGEGFF. CDR3 DNA sequence: TGCAGCGTTTGGACAGGGGGCGAGGGGTTCTTC.

The CDR3 DNA reads as TGTGCCAGCAGCCACTACCCTGTCTCGGGGAGATCTTCGCTCTACAATGAGCAGTTCTTC. It encodes CASSHYPVSGRSSLYNEQFF. The V call is TRBV7-6, the J call TRBJ2-1; tentative D call: TRBD2 (5 bases). Germline V lookup: CDR1 SGHVS, CDR2 FNYEAQ. V lost 5 bases to trimming and J lost 3 bases, with 29 bases between them. The CDR3 is 20 amino acids.

This clone was found once. This sequence joins TRBV5-1 and TRBJ1-2, with 7 bases aligning to TRBD1. The CDR3 runs to 13 residues. Germline values: CDR1 SGHRS, CDR2 YFSETQ. V was clipped by 2 bases and J by 2 bases; unmatched bases: 0. The CDR3 DNA is TGCGCCAGCAGCTTACAGGGGAACTATGGCTACACCTTC. It translates to CASSLQGNYGYTF.